These 23 T cell receptor beta chains came from one sample sequenced in a study of blood T cells in healthy people across ages. Primers used in a second PCR of about 7 to 12 cycles were a sample-barcoded 5' primer and a J-beta primer mix. Using its own MiXCR run on the 5' RACE reads, TCRdb lists one record per CDR3 protein. There are under 750,000 distinct CDR3 sequences in the sample; 45% to 55% occur only once, and 20% to 25% lies in the top ten. The material sequenced was blood. All receptors derive from a man at least 80 years old in good health.

This clonotype was detected once. The chain carries TRBV20-1 and TRBJ2-6; D remains unclear. The V end lost 3 bases, the J end lost 2 bases, and 5 bases lay between the germline ends. This CDR3 has 13 residues. Germline values: CDR1 DFQATT, CDR2 SNEGSKA (reference sequence). CDR3 sequence reads: CSASLAGANVLTF. CDR3 DNA sequence: TGCAGTGCTAGCCTGGCTGGGGCCAACGTCCTGACTTTC.

Points on this clonotype: At one end the junction does not follow the germline gene, possibly because of a read error. This sequence joins TRBV7-8 and TRBJ2-7, with D possibly TRBD1 on 8 matching bases. Germline lookup yields CDR1 SGHVS and CDR2 FQNEAQ. The CDR3 extends over 17 amino acids. CDR3 sequence: CASSLEGGTGTTYGQYF. CDR3 sequence (DNA): TGTGCCAGCAGCTTAGAGGGGGGGACAGGAACGACGTACGGGCAGTACTTC.

This clonotype was counted a few times. The chain links TRBV20-1 to TRBJ2-7; tentative D call: TRBD1 (6 bases). The J call may be wrong; the DNA end is better matched by TRBJ2-5. The V gene's germline CDR1 is DFQATT and CDR2 SNEGSKA (reference sequence). The CDR3 has 12 residues. In DNA form, the CDR3 reads TGCAGTGCTAGAACGACAGGAGAGACCCAGTACTTC. Translation gives CSARTTGETQYF.

The J gene is TRBJ2-5, the V gene TRBV13, with TRBD2 as a possible D gene (5 bases). The germline V gene has CDR1 PRHDT and CDR2 FYEKMQ (reference sequence). Trimming removed 1 base at V and 2 bases at J, with 8 bases between. The CDR3 length is 14 residues. CDR3 sequence (DNA): TGTGCCAGCAGCTTAGAGTCGGGGCAAGAGACCCAGTACTTC. Its protein is CASSLESGQETQYF. Supplemented by reference TRBV13 and TRBJ2-5, the full variable domain reads AAGVIQSPRHLIKEKRETATLKCYPIPRHDTVYWYQQGPGQDPQFLISFYEKMQSDKGSIPDRFSAQQFSDYHSELNMSSLELGDSALYFCASSLESGQETQYFGPGTRLLVL.

This chain joins TRBV3-1 and TRBJ2-7, with D perhaps matching TRBD1 or TRBD2 (5 bases each). The V end was cut by 1 base, the J end by 0 bases, with 16 bases between. CDR1 and CDR2 (germline): LGHDT, YNNKEL (reference sequence). The CDR3 covers 17 residues. The chain's CDR3 is CASSQGIPGRISYEQYF. The CDR3 DNA is TGTGCCAGCAGCCAAGGGATCCCGGGACGCATCTCCTACGAGCAGTACTTC.

This chain connects TRBV30 to TRBJ2-1; D not resolved. The V gene lost 0 bases and the J gene lost 0 bases, with 9 bases spanning the gap. The CDR3 sequence is 15 residues long. Germline lookup yields CDR1 GTSNPN and CDR2 SVGIG (reference sequence). As DNA, the CDR3 is TGTGCCTGGAGTGTACGGCAGGACTCCTACAATGAGCAGTTCTTC. The encoded protein is CAWSVRQDSYNEQFF.

In this sample, this clonotype turned up a few times. The chain recombines TRBV6-2 or TRBV6-3 with TRBJ2-7; 8 bases align to TRBD2. The CDR3 extends over 16 amino acids. V shed 4 bases, J shed 3 bases, and the junction held 11 bases outside the gene matches. Germline values: CDR1 MNHEY, CDR2 SVGEGT. This chain's CDR3 is CASSFLATSGHYEQYF. The CDR3 nucleotides read TGTGCCAGCAGTTTCCTCGCCACTAGCGGTCACTACGAGCAGTACTTC.

The chain recombines TRBV4-3 with TRBJ2-7, with TRBD1 identical over 7 bases. The J call may be wrong; the DNA end is better matched by TRBJ2-5. Germline V gene lookup returns CDR1 LGHNA and CDR2 YSLEER. The CDR3 spans 15 residues. CDR3: CASSQATGRRETQYF. The DNA for the CDR3 is TGCGCCAGCAGCCAGGCGACAGGGCGGAGGGAGACCCAGTACTTC.

This clonotype was picked up a small number of times. The rearrangement uses TRBV21-1 and TRBJ2-1; the table's D call TRBD2 went unverified against the DNA. TRBV21-1 has pseudogene status. This CDR3 has 16 amino acids. The chain's CDR3 is CASSNVGSGGDNEQFF. As DNA, the CDR3 is TGTGCCAGCAGCAACGTCGGCAGCGGGGGGGACAATGAGCAGTTCTTC.

This chain uses TRBV27 with TRBJ1-1; D is undetermined. Germline V gene data show CDR1 as MNHEY and CDR2 as SMNVEV (reference sequence). V lost 5 bases, J lost 0 bases, and 10 bases lay in between. The CDR3 consists of 14 residues. The CDR3 DNA sequence: TGTGCCAGCAGTCCCACGGAGATGAACACTGAAGCTTTCTTT. Its protein product is CASSPTEMNTEAFF.

The CDR3 protein is CASSLQGGAVGYTF. CDR3 coding DNA: TGTGCCAGCAGCTTACAGGGCGGGGCGGTGGGCTACACCTTC. The rearrangement joins TRBV7-2 to TRBJ1-2, with D possibly matching TRBD1 (5 bases). Trimming cost V 2 bases and J 8 bases, with 15 bases left between them. This CDR3 has 14 amino acids. Germline V gives CDR1 SGHTA, CDR2 FQGNSA.

V and J are TRBV2 and TRBJ2-3, with TRBD2 identical over 9 bases. The CDR3 sequence is 16 residues long. Germline values: CDR1 SNHLY, CDR2 FYNNEI. V was clipped by 5 bases and J by 0 bases; unmatched bases: 6. The CDR3 sequence is CASSKTSGPSTDTQYF. The CDR3 DNA sequence: TGTGCCAGCAGTAAGACTAGCGGCCCTAGCACAGATACGCAGTATTTT.

V usage is TRBV25-1 and J usage is TRBJ2-5, with 8 bases matching TRBD1. Trimming took 3 bases from V and 7 from J; bases not matched to a gene: 4. CDR1 and CDR2 (germline): MGHDK, SYGVNS. The CDR3 totals 13 residues. CDR3 bases: TGTGCCAGCAGTGATTCACAGGGGGGGACCCAGTACTTC. Translated: CASSDSQGGTQYF.

The chain carries TRBV6-5 and TRBJ1-2, with a possible D match to TRBD1 (6 bases). Germline V gene sequence: CDR1 MNHEY, CDR2 SVGAGI. V was clipped by 6 bases and J by 4 bases, with 21 bases between them. This CDR3 has 16 amino acids. For the CDR3, the DNA is TGTGCCAGCAGGGACGCTCAGGGGAAGGGGGTCTATGGCTACACCTTC. Protein product: CASRDAQGKGVYGYTF.

As regards this clonotype: Sequence at one end of the junction differs from germline and may be a read error. V gene TRBV7-2 combines with J gene TRBJ2-7; the match to TRBD2 covers 9 bases. Germline assignment: CDR1 SGHTA and CDR2 FQGNSA. This CDR3 has 14 residues. The CDR3 DNA follows: TGTGCCAGCAGGTACGGGACTAGCTCCGACGAGCAGTACTTC. Translation: CASRYGTSSDEQYF.

The rearrangement joins TRBV4-1 to TRBJ2-4, with unresolved D. The germline V and J ends were trimmed by 4 bases and 12 bases, with 10 bases remaining between them. Germline assignment: CDR1 MGHRA and CDR2 YSYEKL. The CDR3 contains 11 residues. The CDR3 is CASSPLGAQYF. The CDR3, as DNA: TGCGCCAGCAGCCCTCTTGGTGCTCAGTACTTC.

The CDR3 DNA is TGCAGTGCTAGATGGGGGTATGGCTACACCTTC. As protein: CSARWGYGYTF. The chain combines TRBV20-1 with TRBJ1-2; D may be TRBD1 (5 bases). Trimming stripped 2 bases from V and 5 bases from J, with 6 bases between. The CDR3 is made up of 11 amino acids. Germline-derived CDR1 and CDR2 are DFQATT and SNEGSKA (reference sequence).

The chain is built from TRBV7-9 and TRBJ1-3; a possible D gene is TRBD1 (6 bases). The CDR3 spans 17 residues. The V gene's germline CDR1 is SEHNR and CDR2 FQNEAQ (reference sequence). Trimming took off 2 bases at V and 0 bases at J, with 14 bases between the two ends. The CDR3 nucleotides read TGTGCCAGCAGCTTATCCGGGGACACCTCCTCTGGAAACACCATATATTTT. Translating it yields CASSLSGDTSSGNTIYF. Together with reference TRBV7-9 and TRBJ1-3, the CDR3 gives the full variable domain: DTGVSQNPRHKITKRGQNVTFRCDPISEHNRLYWYRQTLGQGPEFLTYFQNEAQLEKSRLLSDRFSAERPKGSFSTLEIQRTEQGDSAMYLCASSLSGDTSSGNTIYFGEGSWLTVV.

The chain links TRBV20-1 to TRBJ2-7; a possible D gene is TRBD2 (6 bases). The CDR3 extends over 15 amino acids. The germline V gene has CDR1 DFQATT and CDR2 SNEGSKA (reference sequence). The V and J ends lost 0 bases and 5 bases respectively, with 17 bases between them. The CDR3 DNA sequence: TGCAGTGCTAGAGATCAGCGGGCGGGGTTTCACGAGCAGTACTTC. Translated, it gives CSARDQRAGFHEQYF.

This chain connects TRBV20-1 to TRBJ2-3; D is unclear. Per germline, CDR1 DFQATT and CDR2 SNEGSKA (reference sequence). This CDR3 region has 14 residues. Between the trimmed V and J ends, which lost 1 base and 4 bases, there was a span of 12 bases. The CDR3 DNA is TGCAGTGCTAGAGGGGTGGTTAGGGCAGATACGCAGTATTTT. Translated: CSARGVVRADTQYF.

The gene calls are TRBV27 and TRBJ2-1; 12 nucleotides match TRBD2. Per the germline V gene, CDR1 is MNHEY and CDR2 is SMNVEV (reference sequence). The CDR3 has 17 residues. V lost 6 bases and J lost 4; bases outside the gene matches: 10. The DNA for the CDR3 is TGTGCCAGCAGGATAATCGGGACTAGCGGGCCTTACAATGAGCAGTTCTTC. Protein product: CASRIIGTSGPYNEQFF.

This clonotype was seen a few times. This chain joins TRBV18 and TRBJ2-1; 13 bases are a match to TRBD2. The V segment lost 1 base and the J segment 7 bases; nucleotides outside the gene matches: 4. The CDR3 is made up of 16 amino acids. The germline CDR1 and CDR2 sequences are KGHSH and LQKENI. The CDR3 nucleotides read TGTGCCAGCTCACCACGCCGACTAGCGGGGGGAAATGAGCAGTTCTTC. Translation: CASSPRRLAGGNEQFF.

V gene TRBV6-2 or TRBV6-3 combines with J gene TRBJ2-5; 7 bases align to TRBD2. The germline CDR1 and CDR2 sequences are MNHEY and SVGEGT. The V segment lost 7 bases and the J segment 2 bases; nucleotides outside the gene matches: 10. The CDR3 is 15 amino acids. Here the CDR3 reads CASNRRPGGQETQYF. The CDR3 DNA follows: TGTGCCAGCAATAGACGTCCCGGGGGGCAAGAGACCCAGTACTTC.